Listed below are T cell receptor beta chains from one sample, sequenced in a study of Graves' ophthalmopathy and Graves' hyperthyroidism. TCRdb redid the calling of the multiplex PCR reads with MiXCR, one entry per CDR3 protein. The sample contains about 400,000 distinct CDR3 sequences, approximately 16% of which appear only once. Sequenced: peripheral blood. All receptors derive from a young woman with Graves' ophthalmopathy. CDR3s leave out the opening cysteine and the closing phenylalanine or tryptophan. A D gene is named only where the DNA matches it firmly.

. TRBV7-9 ASSPSRGSNQPQH
TRBD1 TRBV11-2 ASSDRDRSYEQY
. TRBV5-1 ASSHGSGGELF
TRBD1 TRBV7-9 ASSFQGAGEAF
TRBD1 TRBV11-1 ASSSPRVDRVLNTEAF
. TRBV6-5 ASSYSSGDYEQY
TRBD2 TRBV6-2/TRBV6-3 ASIRSGGGDNEQF
. TRBV6-2/TRBV6-3 ASSYRTERNQPQH
. TRBV3-1 ASPASAAYKNIQY
TRBD2 TRBV6-2/TRBV6-3 ASSYYGGRAGEQY
. TRBV28 ASSPNPYGYT
. TRBV11-2 ASSRALAPGELF
. TRBV6-2/TRBV6-3 ASSQPPVGLAGYT
. TRBV7-8 ASSSRWISTNEKLF
. TRBV28 ASERGPYEQY
. TRBV25-1 ASSATAGSVVRIWGGELF
TRBD2 TRBV10-1 ASSEGSLAGKTGELF
. TRBV12-3/TRBV12-4 ASSFLDSGGETQY
TRBD2 TRBV15 ATSREKGLAGAETQY
. TRBV30 AWATGLGQQY
. TRBV5-1 ASSRDGFSYEQY
. TRBV7-8 ASRQGRASPYEQY
. TRBV20-1 SAAGFDYGYT
TRBD1 TRBV5-1 ASSLEAGGGYEQY
TRBD1 TRBV15 ATSPDRVAAEAF
. TRBV29-1 SVSKARDQPQH
. TRBV2 ASREGPYGYT
. TRBV12-3/TRBV12-4 ASSSSSVGAGYGYT